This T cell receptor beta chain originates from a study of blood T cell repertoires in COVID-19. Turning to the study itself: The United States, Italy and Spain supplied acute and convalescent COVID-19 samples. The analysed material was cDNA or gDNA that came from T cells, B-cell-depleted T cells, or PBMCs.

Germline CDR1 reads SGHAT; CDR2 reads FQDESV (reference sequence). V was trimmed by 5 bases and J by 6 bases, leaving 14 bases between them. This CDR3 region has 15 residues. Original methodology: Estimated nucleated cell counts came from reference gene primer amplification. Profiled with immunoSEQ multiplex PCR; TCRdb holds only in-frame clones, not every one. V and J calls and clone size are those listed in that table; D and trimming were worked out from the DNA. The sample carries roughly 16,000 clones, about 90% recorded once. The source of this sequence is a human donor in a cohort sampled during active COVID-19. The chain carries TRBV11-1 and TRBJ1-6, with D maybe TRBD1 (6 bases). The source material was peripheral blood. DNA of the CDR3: TGTGCCAGCAGCCCGCGGACAGAGGGTAATTCACCCCTCCACTTT. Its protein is CASSPRTEGNSPLHF.